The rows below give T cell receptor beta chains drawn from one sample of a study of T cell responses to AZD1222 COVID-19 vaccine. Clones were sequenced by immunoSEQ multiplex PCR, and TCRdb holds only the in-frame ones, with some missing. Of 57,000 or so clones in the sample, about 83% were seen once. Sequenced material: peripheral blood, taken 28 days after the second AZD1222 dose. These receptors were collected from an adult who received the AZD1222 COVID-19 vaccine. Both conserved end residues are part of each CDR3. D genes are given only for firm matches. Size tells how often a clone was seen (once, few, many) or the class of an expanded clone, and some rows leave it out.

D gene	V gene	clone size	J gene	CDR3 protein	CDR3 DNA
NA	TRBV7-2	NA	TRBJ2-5	CASSPTGWRETQYF	TGTGCCAGCAGCCCCACCGGGTGGAGGGAGACCCAGTACTTC
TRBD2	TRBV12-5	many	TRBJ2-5	CASGLGSGEGETQYF	TGTGCTAGTGGTTTGGGTAGCGGGGAGGGAGAGACCCAGTACTTC
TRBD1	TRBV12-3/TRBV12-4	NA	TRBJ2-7	CASSPGQPYEQYF	TGTGCCAGCAGCCCGGGACAGCCTTACGAGCAGTACTTC
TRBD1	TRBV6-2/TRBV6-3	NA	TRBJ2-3	CASSFLPGQGRGTDTQYF	TGTGCCAGCAGTTTCCTGCCCGGACAGGGAAGAGGCACAGATACGCAGTATTTT
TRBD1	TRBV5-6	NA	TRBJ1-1	CASSLTGGGDLGTEAFF	TGTGCCAGCAGTCTCACGGGAGGGGGCGATTTAGGCACTGAAGCTTTCTTT
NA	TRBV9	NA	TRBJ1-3	CASSVARGFSGNTIYF	TGTGCCAGCAGCGTAGCGCGGGGGTTCTCTGGAAACACCATATATTTT
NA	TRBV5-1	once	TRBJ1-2	CASSPSAGPYGYTF	TGCGCCAGCAGCCCCTCGGCAGGGCCCTATGGCTACACCTTC
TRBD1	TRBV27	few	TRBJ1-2	CASGLYRGSEGYTF	TGTGCCAGCGGACTTTACAGGGGGTCGGAGGGCTACACCTTC
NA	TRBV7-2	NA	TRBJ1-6	CASSFPSYNSPLHF	TGTGCCAGCAGCTTTCCCTCCTATAATTCACCCCTCCACTTT
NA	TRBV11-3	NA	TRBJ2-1	CASSPRGQLDYNEQFF	TGTGCCAGCAGCCCTCGGGGGCAGTTGGATTACAATGAGCAGTTCTTC
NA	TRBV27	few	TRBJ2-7	CASSLAGSSYEQYF	TGTGCCAGCAGTTTAGCGGGGAGCTCCTACGAGCAGTACTTC
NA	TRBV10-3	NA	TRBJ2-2	CAISERTDTGELFF	TGTGCCATCAGTGAGAGGACTGACACCGGGGAGCTGTTTTTT
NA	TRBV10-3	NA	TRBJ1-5	CAISEQLGNQPQHF	TGTGCCATCAGTGAACAGCTTGGGAATCAGCCCCAGCATTTT
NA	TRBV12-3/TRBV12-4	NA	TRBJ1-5	CASTGGSSQPQHF	TGTGCCAGCACCGGAGGTTCGAGTCAGCCCCAGCATTTT